Listed here are 6 T cell receptor beta chains from one sample, sequenced in a study of technical replicates of blood from a few donors. Clones were read by immunoSEQ multiplex PCR, and TCRdb kept only the in-frame ones, dropping some. This table holds 95,000 or so clones, roughly 95% found once. Sample: T cells isolated from PBMCs. The source is a human donor in good health.

The V call is TRBV28, the J call TRBJ1-1; the D gene is possibly TRBD1 (6 bases). V was shortened by 6 bases and J by 3 bases, with 23 bases between the two germline ends. CDR1 is MDHEN and CDR2 is SYDVKM in the germline V gene. CDR3 length: 17 amino acids. In nucleotides, the CDR3 is TGTGCCAGCAGCCAAACCTTAGGACAGCCATCCGACACTGAAGCTTTCTTT. This gives the protein CASSQTLGQPSDTEAFF.

The chain links TRBV10-1 to TRBJ1-5, with D unclear. CDR1 is WNHNN and CDR2 is SYGVQD in the germline V gene (reference sequence). Trimming removed 3 bases from V and 5 bases from J, with 5 bases in between. The CDR3 is 12 amino acids. The CDR3 here is CASSESHQPQHF. The CDR3 DNA is TGCGCCAGCAGTGAATCTCATCAGCCCCAGCATTTT.

V gene TRBV27 combines with J gene TRBJ1-5; 10 bases agree with TRBD1. The CDR3 extends over 14 amino acids. Germline values: CDR1 MNHEY, CDR2 SMNVEV (reference sequence). V lost 3 bases, J lost 5 bases, and 1 base stayed unmatched. Here the CDR3 reads CASSLDRGDQPQHF. Written as DNA, the CDR3 is TGTGCCAGCAGTTTGGACAGGGGGGATCAGCCCCAGCATTTT.

Notes on this clone: One end of the junction varies from germline; a read error may be responsible. This chain links TRBV7-9 with TRBJ2-1, with 10 bases that match TRBD2. CDR3 length equals 17 residues. In germline, CDR1 is SEHNR, CDR2 FQNEAQ (reference sequence). The CDR3 sequence is CASSLAGSSGSYNGQFF. The CDR3 DNA is TGTGCCAGCAGCTTAGCGGGCTCTAGCGGGAGCTACAATGGGCAGTTCTTC.

The chain combines TRBV11-2 with TRBJ2-7, with 12 bases lining up with TRBD2. V dropped 5 bases and J dropped 0; count of bases not matched to a gene: 2. This CDR3 is built from 15 residues. Germline loops: CDR1 SGHAT, CDR2 FQNNGV. The CDR3 coding sequence is TGTGCCAGCAGCCCGACTAGCGGGAGCTCCTACGAGCAGTACTTC. It encodes CASSPTSGSSYEQYF.

This clone has a single count. This chain links TRBV6-5 with TRBJ2-1; tentatively, D is TRBD2 (6 bases). V dropped 9 bases and J dropped 4 bases, with 10 bases sitting between them. The germline V gene encodes CDR1 MNHEY and CDR2 SVGAGI. The CDR3 totals 12 residues. CDR3 nucleotides: TGTGCCAGTACGGCGGGGTACAATGAGCAGTTCTTC. It translates to CASTAGYNEQFF.